These 13 T cell receptor beta chains originate from one sample sequenced in a study of blood T cell repertoires in COVID-19. The protocol was immunoSEQ multiplex PCR, while the TCRdb copy is restricted to in-frame clones and leaves out a portion. The table includes 130,000 or so clones, roughly 85% detected once. What was sequenced was peripheral blood. Source of these receptors: a human donor in a cohort sampled during active COVID-19.

V and J are TRBV5-4 and TRBJ1-2; D may be TRBD1 (6 bases). The CDR3 extends over 14 amino acids. Trimming removed 7 bases from V and 7 bases from J, with 20 bases in between. Germline lookup yields CDR1 SGHNT and CDR2 YYREEE (reference sequence). The CDR3 sequence: CASAEMGASVGYTF. DNA of the CDR3: TGTGCCAGCGCCGAAATGGGGGCTTCAGTTGGCTACACCTTC.

V and J are TRBV29-1 and TRBJ2-1, with TRBD2 identical over 13 bases. The CDR3 is made up of 14 amino acids. Germline V gene sequence: CDR1 SQVTM, CDR2 ANQGSEA. V shed 7 bases, J shed 9 bases, and the junction held 9 bases outside the gene matches. CDR3 in DNA: TGCAGCGGGACACTAGCGGGAGGGCGCAGTGAGCAGTTCTTC. This translates into CSGTLAGGRSEQFF.

J is TRBJ2-2 and V is TRBV5-4, with 9 bases lining up with TRBD2. This CDR3 is built from 16 residues. The germline V gene has CDR1 SGHNT and CDR2 YYREEE (reference sequence). The V and J ends lost 2 bases and 4 bases, in that order; junction bases with no gene match: 6. The CDR3 DNA sequence: TGTGCCAGCAGCTTTTTAGCGGGAGTTGGCACCGGGGAGCTGTTTTTT. Protein product: CASSFLAGVGTGELFF. The full variable domain, its missing parts supplied by reference TRBV5-4 and TRBJ2-2, is ETGVTQSPTHLIKTRGQQVTLRCSSQSGHNTVSWYQQALGQGPQFIFQYYREEENGRGNFPPRFSGLQFPNYSSELNVNALELDDSALYLCASSFLAGVGTGELFFGEGSRLTVL.

The V call is TRBV15, the J call TRBJ1-5; perhaps TRBD1 as D (5 bases). CDR3 length equals 15 residues. Trimming took 3 bases from V and 1 from J, leaving 10 bases between them. In germline, CDR1 is LNHNV, CDR2 YYDKDF (reference sequence). The CDR3 loop reads CATSRWGDSNQPQHF. The CDR3 DNA follows: TGTGCCACCAGCAGGTGGGGGGACAGCAATCAGCCCCAGCATTTT. The full variable domain, its missing parts supplied by reference TRBV15 and TRBJ1-5, is DAMVIQNPRYQVTQFGKPVTLSCSQTLNHNVMYWYQQKSSQAPKLLFHYYDKDFNNEADTPDNFQSRRPNTSFCFLDIRSPGLGDTAMYLCATSRWGDSNQPQHFGDGTRLSIL.

The chain uses TRBV6-6 and TRBJ1-1, with D maybe TRBD1 (6 bases). The CDR3 has 14 residues. Germline CDR1 is MNHNY and CDR2 is SVGAGI (reference sequence). V lost 6 bases, J lost 4 bases, and 15 bases lay in between. The CDR3 region is CASSSTGTVTEAFF. CDR3 nucleotide sequence: TGTGCCAGCAGCAGTACAGGGACGGTCACTGAAGCTTTCTTT.

The rearrangement links TRBV19 to TRBJ1-5, with 9 bases fitting TRBD1. The CDR3 has 16 amino acids. Germline V lookup: CDR1 LNHDA, CDR2 SQIVND (reference sequence). V shed 8 bases and J 1 base; nucleotides not matched to a gene: 9. The CDR3 nucleotides are TGTGCCAGTCGCGATACTGGACAGGGGAGCAATCAGCCCCAGCATTTT. Its translation: CASRDTGQGSNQPQHF.

The sample holds one count of this clone. This chain connects TRBV6-2 or TRBV6-3 to TRBJ2-5, with D maybe TRBD2 (5 bases). Germline V gene data show CDR1 as MNHEY and CDR2 as SVGEGT. The germline V and J ends were trimmed by 4 bases and 7 bases, with 13 bases remaining between them. The CDR3 spans 13 residues. CDR3 in amino acids: CASSSDSRGTQYF. CDR3 bases: TGTGCCAGCAGTTCCGACTCCCGGGGGACCCAGTACTTC.

This clone has a single count. This chain links TRBV5-1 with TRBJ2-3, with 14 bases matching TRBD2. Germline V gene sequence: CDR1 SGHRS, CDR2 YFSETQ. Trimming at V came to 3 bases and at J to 2 bases, leaving 5 bases not matched to a gene. The CDR3 runs to 17 residues. The CDR3 spells CASSSGLAGAHTDTQYF. The CDR3 DNA follows: TGCGCCAGCAGCTCGGGACTAGCGGGAGCTCACACAGATACGCAGTATTTT.

V is TRBV2 and J is TRBJ1-5, with a possible D match to TRBD1 (5 bases). Deletions cut 0 bases from V and 0 bases from J, with 9 bases between. The CDR3 length is 16 residues. In germline, CDR1 is SNHLY, CDR2 FYNNEI. For the CDR3, the DNA is TGTGCCAGCAGTGAAGCTCTTAGGGGTAGCAATCAGCCCCAGCATTTT. It encodes CASSEALRGSNQPQHF. The full variable domain, rest sourced from reference TRBV2 and TRBJ1-5, is EPEVTQTPSHQVTQMGQEVILRCVPISNHLYFYWYRQILGQKVEFLVSFYNNEISEKSEIFDDQFSVERPDGSNFTLKIRSTKLEDSAMYFCASSEALRGSNQPQHFGDGTRLSIL.

The V gene is TRBV18, the J gene TRBJ1-4, with 7 bases that match TRBD1. CDR3 length equals 13 residues. V gave up 6 bases and J gave up 8 bases; unmatched junction bases: 6. Germline CDR1 and CDR2: KGHSH and LQKENI. CDR3 nucleotides: TGTGCCAGCTCGAACAGGGGCCCCGAAAAACTGTTTTTT. Amino acid sequence: CASSNRGPEKLFF.

This clone appeared a single time. The rearrangement joins TRBV6-5 to TRBJ2-1, with D tentatively TRBD2 (6 bases). Germline loops: CDR1 MNHEY, CDR2 SVGAGI. This CDR3 is built from 13 residues. V dropped 0 bases and J dropped 14 bases, with 14 bases sitting between them. The DNA for the CDR3 is TGTGCCAGCAGTTACTCAATCGGAGGGCAGGAGTTCTTC. This translates into CASSYSIGGQEFF.

V gene TRBV5-1 combines with J gene TRBJ2-1; 9 bases agree with TRBD2. This CDR3 spans 16 amino acids. V lost 2 bases, J lost 5 bases, and 8 bases stayed unmatched. The germline V gene encodes CDR1 SGHRS and CDR2 YFSETQ. The CDR3 reads CASSFGGLAWNNEQFF. The CDR3 DNA is TGCGCCAGCAGCTTTGGAGGACTAGCGTGGAACAATGAGCAGTTCTTC.

This clone was picked up a small number of times. This chain uses TRBV14 with TRBJ1-1; D is ambiguous. The CDR3 runs to 14 residues. V was cut by 1 base and J by 4 bases, with 10 bases left in between. The germline gives CDR1 SGHDN, CDR2 FVKESK. The CDR3 is CASSQVYGSTEAFF. The DNA of the CDR3 is TGTGCCAGCAGCCAAGTCTACGGTTCCACTGAAGCTTTCTTT.